This TCR beta chain comes out of a study of lymphopenia after photon versus proton radiotherapy. Profiling relied on immunoSEQ multiplex PCR, and the TCRdb table lists in-frame clones only, not all of them. The sample comprises about 26,000 clones, roughly 87% of which are singletons, and approximately 3.7% rests with the top ten. Notes on the study in general: Only patients who died were analyzed for survival; proton advantage is unproven. After the lymphocyte nadir, photon-treated repertoires showed oligoclonal expansion, especially of CD8+ Temra cells. Larger post-nadir TCR diversity loss correlated inversely with survival in deceased patients. Relative stability marked proton patients; photon patients lost diversity and naive cells.

Germline V gives CDR1 MGHRA, CDR2 YSYEKL. Unmatched junction bases numbered 5, after V lost 0 bases and J lost 9 bases. The CDR3 is made up of 15 amino acids. About this clone: Antigen unknown.

Sequenced material: peripheral blood, taken from a patient treated with photon-based radiotherapy. The source of this sequence is a woman between 45 and 65 years old with pancreatic cancer. The chain uses TRBV4-1 and TRBJ2-1; 10 bases are a match to TRBD2. This chain's CDR3 is CASSQEEREGIEQFF. CDR3 coding DNA: TGCGCCAGCAGCCAAGAAGAGCGGGAGGGCATTGAGCAGTTCTTC.